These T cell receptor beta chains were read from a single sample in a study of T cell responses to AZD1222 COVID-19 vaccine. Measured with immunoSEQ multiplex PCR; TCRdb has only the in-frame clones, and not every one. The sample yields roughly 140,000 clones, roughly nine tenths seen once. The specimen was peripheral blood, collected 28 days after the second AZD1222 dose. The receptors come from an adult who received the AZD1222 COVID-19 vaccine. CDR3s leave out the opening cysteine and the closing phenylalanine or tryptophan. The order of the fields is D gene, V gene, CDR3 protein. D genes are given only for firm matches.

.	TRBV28	ASSFRRAGNTEAF
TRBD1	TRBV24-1	ATSDPRQGYTGELF
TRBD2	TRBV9	ASSQTGTTSTDTQY
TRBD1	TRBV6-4	ASRMGQGTTEAF
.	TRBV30	AWSVGSSYNSPLH
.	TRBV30	AWSFTLRSTEAF
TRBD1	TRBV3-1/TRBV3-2	ASKDRGAYGYT
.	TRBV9	ASSVVEGRGGELF
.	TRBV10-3	AISDHGTAYGYT
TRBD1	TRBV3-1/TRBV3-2	ASSHRRQGSSEQY
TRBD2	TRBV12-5	ARFIKRELSYNEQF
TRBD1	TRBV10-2	ANPRQGCEKLF
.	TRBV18	ASSPPSQPNYGYT
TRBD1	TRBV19	ASSAGQGIYGYT
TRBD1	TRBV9	ASSRGQGYQETQY
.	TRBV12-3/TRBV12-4	ASSLNQPQH
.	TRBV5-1	ASSFSGTLNEQF
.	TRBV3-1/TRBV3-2	ASSGLGGSYEQY
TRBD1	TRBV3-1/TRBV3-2	ASSHSTGQGRLSSTDTQY
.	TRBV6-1	ASSGAVPYEQY
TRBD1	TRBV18	ASSPQQGAKNIQY
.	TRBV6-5	ASRSEGYYEQY
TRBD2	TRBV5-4	ASSPPLRTSGVYNEQF
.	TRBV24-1	ATSGANTYEQY
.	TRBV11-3	ASSLAGVHYNEQF
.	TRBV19	ASSTLWTEMNTEAF
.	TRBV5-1	ASSYLGGTLSGNTIY
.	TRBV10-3	ATQPGTPREKLF
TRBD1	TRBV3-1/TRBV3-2	ASSQGSGGYEKLF
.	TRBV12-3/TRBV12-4	ASSNQRTYEQY
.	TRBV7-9	ASSLAGQPASYGYT
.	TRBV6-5	ACGRKEHYEQY
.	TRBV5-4	ASSSGGGNTEAF
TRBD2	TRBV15	ATSPRTSIDTQY
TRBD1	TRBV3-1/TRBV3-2	ASSQEGTGGYNEQF
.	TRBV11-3	ASSLDRARETQY
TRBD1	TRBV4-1	ASSQGQGAIGGYT
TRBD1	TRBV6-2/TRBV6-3	ASSFSGGPSYEQY
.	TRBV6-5	ASSKRSREQY
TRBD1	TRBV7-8	ASSFVGTVNSPLH
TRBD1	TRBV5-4	ASSLAGTAKETQY
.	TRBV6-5	ASTPTILPKDIQY
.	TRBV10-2	ASSGGRRGPEAF
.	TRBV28	ASRDPLGQGGAMSNQPQH
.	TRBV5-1	ASSPGFTVSDTQY
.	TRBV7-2	ASSLGYWEGVRTEAF
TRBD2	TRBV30	AWTKSGGVWNEQF
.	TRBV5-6	ASSPWEPGRINEQF
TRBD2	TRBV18	ASSPFGLAGRGLTEQF
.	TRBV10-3	AISGDVGNAPLH
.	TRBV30	AWSVAGVNEKLF
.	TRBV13	ASSATEFQGSYEQY
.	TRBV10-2	ASSAQGNQPQH
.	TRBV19	ASSIERVSNQPQH
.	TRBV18	ASSPEGRFGYT